The 24 T cell receptor beta chains below all came from one sample that was sequenced in a study of cytomegalovirus exposure and HLA in healthy donors. The PCR used 60 Vbeta and 13 Jbeta primers. Generated by immunoSEQ multiplex PCR, the TCRdb table keeps only in-frame clones and is missing some. The sample shows more than 150,000 clones, more than 70% of them seen only once. The sequenced sample was PBMCs. These receptors came from a girl aged 10 to 17 in good health and CMV-seropositive.

The rearrangement uses TRBV7-9 and TRBJ1-6; no definite D call. Trimming removed 5 bases at V and 11 bases at J, with 13 bases between. CDR1 and CDR2 from the germline V gene are SEHNR and FQNEAQ (reference sequence). There are 13 residues in the CDR3. CDR3 sequence reads: CASSLMGAAPLHF. In DNA form, the CDR3 reads TGTGCCAGCAGCCTCATGGGAGCCGCACCCCTCCACTTT.

This clone was found a few times. This chain links TRBV7-2 with TRBJ2-4; 7 bases agree with TRBD2. Germline CDR1 and CDR2: SGHTA and FQGNSA. J was trimmed by 0 bases and V by 5 bases; bases with no gene match: 1. The CDR3 has 14 amino acids. As DNA, the CDR3 is TGTGCCAGCAGCGCGGGAGTAGCCAAAAACATTCAGTACTTC. As protein: CASSAGVAKNIQYF.

The chain combines TRBV10-2 with TRBJ2-1; the match to TRBD2 covers 15 bases. The CDR3 runs 20 residues. J was trimmed by 5 bases and V by 2 bases; bases with no gene match: 13. The germline V gene has CDR1 WSHSY and CDR2 SAAADI. The CDR3 here is CASSETMGLAGGGGDNEQFF. DNA of the CDR3: TGCGCCAGCAGTGAGACGATGGGACTAGCGGGAGGCGGGGGGGACAATGAGCAGTTCTTC.

This clone showed up just a few times. The V gene is TRBV19, the J gene TRBJ1-1; 7 bases line up with TRBD1. This CDR3 has 14 amino acids. CDR1 and CDR2 from the germline V gene are LNHDA and SQIVND (reference sequence). The trim removed 6 bases at V and 5 bases at J, leaving 9 bases unmatched. The DNA for the CDR3 is TGTGCCAGTAGGACAGGGTCAGAGGGGACTGAAGCTTTCTTT. As protein: CASRTGSEGTEAFF.

V is TRBV10-1 and J is TRBJ1-5; TRBD1 is a possible D gene (6 bases). The V and J ends lost 6 bases and 5 bases respectively, with 20 bases between them. CDR3 length: 16 residues. In germline, CDR1 is WNHNN, CDR2 SYGVQD (reference sequence). CDR3 DNA sequence: TGCGCCAGCAGAGTCCCGGGACATCAGGACGATCAGCCCCAGCATTTT. Translation gives CASRVPGHQDDQPQHF.

This rearrangement joins TRBV5-6 to TRBJ2-7; D uncertain. Trimming took off 3 bases at V and 5 bases at J, with 15 bases between the two ends. This CDR3 region has 14 residues. In germline, CDR1 is SGHDT, CDR2 YYEEEE. This CDR3 reads CASSSTHEHDEQYF. The CDR3 coding sequence is TGTGCCAGCAGCTCCACCCACGAGCACGACGAGCAGTACTTC.

The chain carries TRBV7-2 and TRBJ2-4; the D gene is possibly TRBD1 (6 bases). This CDR3 region has 14 residues. CDR1 is SGHTA, CDR2 FQGNSA, per germline. V dropped 1 base and J dropped 7 bases, with 11 bases sitting between them. The CDR3 sequence is CASSLVAGENIQYF. The DNA of the CDR3 is TGTGCCAGCAGCTTAGTGGCAGGGGAGAACATTCAGTACTTC.

The V gene is TRBV7-2, the J gene TRBJ2-1; perhaps TRBD2 as D (5 bases). V lost 5 bases to trimming and J lost 1 base, with 15 bases between them. CDR3 size: 16 residues. Germline V lookup: CDR1 SGHTA, CDR2 FQGNSA. CDR3 coding DNA: TGTGCCAGCAGCCGGAGCAGGAGACTATCCTACAATGAGCAGTTCTTC. Its translation is CASSRSRRLSYNEQFF.

The V call is TRBV7-8, the J call TRBJ2-1, with 11 bases aligning to TRBD2. CDR1 and CDR2 from the germline V gene are SGHVS and FQNEAQ. J lost 4 bases, V lost 5 bases, and 1 base had no gene match. The CDR3 totals 14 residues. The CDR3 loop is CASSRLAGYNEQFF. CDR3 DNA: TGTGCCAGCAGCCGACTAGCGGGGTACAATGAGCAGTTCTTC.

The V call is TRBV5-1, the J call TRBJ2-1; D is possibly TRBD1 (6 bases). The V end lost 4 bases, the J end lost 5 bases, and 16 bases lay between the germline ends. This CDR3 is built from 15 residues. Per the germline V gene, CDR1 is SGHRS and CDR2 is YFSETQ. CDR3 DNA: TGCGCCAGCAGCCCAAACAGGGTACCCAACAATGAGCAGTTCTTC. Amino acid sequence: CASSPNRVPNNEQFF.

Written as DNA, the CDR3 is TGTGCCAGCAGTGAGTGGGGCACAGGCAACACTGAAGCTTTCTTT. It specifies CASSEWGTGNTEAFF. The chain links TRBV25-1 to TRBJ1-1, with D possibly matching TRBD1 (5 bases). CDR3 length: 15 residues. CDR1 is MGHDK, CDR2 SYGVNS, per germline. The V and J ends lost 3 bases and 2 bases respectively, with 13 bases between them.

The V gene is TRBV5-1, the J gene TRBJ1-1; D remains ambiguous. The ends were cut back, 0 bases at V and 8 bases at J, with 11 bases in the middle. CDR3 size: 13 residues. From germline, CDR1 is SGHRS and CDR2 YFSETQ. CDR3 protein: CASSLGRPGEAFF. The DNA of the CDR3 is TGCGCCAGCAGCTTGGGGCGGCCCGGCGAAGCTTTCTTT.

This clone was seen a few times. V is TRBV5-4 and J is TRBJ2-1, with D uncertain. The CDR3 consists of 13 residues. CDR1 is SGHNT, CDR2 YYREEE, per germline (reference sequence). The ends were cut back, 6 bases at V and 0 bases at J, with 7 bases in the middle. The CDR3 DNA reads as TGTGCCAGCAAACTGAGCTCCTACAATGAGCAGTTCTTC. It translates to CASKLSSYNEQFF.

Here the CDR3 reads CASSLAQAGYGYTF. The CDR3 bases are TGTGCCAGCAGCTTAGCGCAGGCGGGGTATGGCTACACCTTC. The rearrangement joins TRBV7-2 to TRBJ1-2; no definite D call. The germline V and J ends were trimmed by 0 bases and 5 bases, with 10 bases remaining between them. Germline CDR1 and CDR2: SGHTA and FQGNSA. CDR3 length: 14 residues.

The V gene is TRBV28, the J gene TRBJ1-5, with 8 positions matching TRBD1. The CDR3 runs to 17 residues. V was clipped by 2 bases and J by 1 base; unmatched bases: 7. CDR1 is MDHEN and CDR2 is SYDVKM in the germline V gene. This chain's CDR3 is CASSLDQGAGSNQPQHF. Written as DNA, the CDR3 is TGTGCCAGCAGTTTAGACCAGGGGGCCGGGAGCAATCAGCCCCAGCATTTT. The whole variable domain, filled in from reference TRBV28 and TRBJ1-5, reads DVKVTQSSRYLVKRTGEKVFLECVQDMDHENMFWYRQDPGLGLRLIYFSYDVKMKEKGDIPEGYSVSREKKERFSLILESASTNQTSMYLCASSLDQGAGSNQPQHFGDGTRLSIL.

V gene TRBV9 combines with J gene TRBJ1-2, with TRBD1 identical over 7 bases. Germline V gives CDR1 SGDLS, CDR2 YYNGEE. This CDR3 is built from 15 residues. V lost 4 bases, J lost 1 base, and 7 bases stayed unmatched. The CDR3 sequence is CASSWNRGVNYGYTF. Here the CDR3 DNA reads TGTGCCAGCAGCTGGAACAGGGGCGTTAACTATGGCTACACCTTC.

The genes are TRBV5-8 and TRBJ1-5; tentatively, D is TRBD1 (6 bases). Germline V gene data show CDR1 as SGHTS and CDR2 as YDEGEE. The CDR3 sequence is 17 residues long. V was shortened by 3 bases and J by 0 bases, with 16 bases between the two germline ends. The CDR3 reads CASSSYTRGYSNQPQHF. Here the CDR3 DNA reads TGTGCCAGCAGCTCGTACACCAGGGGTTATAGCAATCAGCCCCAGCATTTT.

V gene TRBV15 combines with J gene TRBJ2-1, with 7 bases aligning to TRBD1. Germline V lookup: CDR1 LNHNV, CDR2 YYDKDF (reference sequence). The CDR3 runs to 13 residues. The V gene end was trimmed by 11 bases and the J gene end by 3 bases; junction bases not matched to a gene: 7. DNA for the CDR3: TGTGCCTCATGCCGGGACAGCTACAATGAGCAGTTCTTC. The encoded protein is CASCRDSYNEQFF.

The V gene is TRBV18, the J gene TRBJ2-3, with D possibly being TRBD2 (6 bases). The CDR3 is made up of 15 amino acids. V lost 0 bases and J 2 bases, leaving 9 bases between the germline ends. Per germline, CDR1 KGHSH and CDR2 LQKENI. This chain's CDR3 is CASSPPGLLTDTQYF. The CDR3 DNA reads TGTGCCAGCTCACCACCGGGACTCCTCACAGATACGCAGTATTTT.

This chain connects TRBV6-5 to TRBJ2-7, with 7 positions matching TRBD1. There are 15 residues in the CDR3. Germline CDR1 is MNHEY and CDR2 is SVGAGI. J gave up 1 base and V 6 bases, and 9 bases lay outside the gene matches. This chain's CDR3 is CASSRRGQPSYEQYF. CDR3 nucleotide sequence: TGTGCCAGCAGCCGCCGGGGACAGCCATCCTACGAGCAGTACTTC.

This clone appeared a few times. CDR3 bases: TGCGCCAGCAGCCAAGATTCCCTAGCGGCAGATACGCAGTATTTT. Translation: CASSQDSLAADTQYF. The V gene is TRBV4-3, the J gene TRBJ2-3, with 7 nucleotides matching TRBD2. The germline CDR1 and CDR2 sequences are LGHNA and YSLEER. The CDR3 runs 15 residues. V lost 0 bases, J lost 4 bases, and 4 bases stayed unmatched.

This sequence joins TRBV19 and TRBJ1-2; tentatively, D is TRBD1 (6 bases). The CDR3 runs to 12 residues. CDR1 is LNHDA and CDR2 is SQIVND in the germline V gene (reference sequence). V lost 8 bases and J 5 bases, leaving 12 bases between the germline ends. CDR3 bases: TGTGCCAGTGCACAGGGATCTTATGGCTACACCTTC. Its protein is CASAQGSYGYTF.

The CDR3 region is CAWSVLSGLVYNEQFF. CDR3 bases: TGTGCCTGGAGTGTCCTTTCGGGACTAGTTTACAATGAGCAGTTCTTC. The V and J genes are TRBV30 and TRBJ2-1; 8 nucleotides match TRBD2. CDR1 and CDR2 (germline): GTSNPN, SVGIG (reference sequence). The V and J ends lost 0 bases and 4 bases, in that order; junction bases with no gene match: 8. The CDR3 runs 16 residues.

This chain links TRBV30 with TRBJ2-2; 8 bases map to TRBD2. The V and J ends lost 8 bases and 3 bases, in that order; junction bases with no gene match: 8. This CDR3 comprises 14 residues. CDR1 and CDR2 (germline): GTSNPN, SVGIG (reference sequence). CDR3 loop: CARDSGTYTGELFF. For the CDR3, the DNA is TGTGCCAGAGATAGCGGGACCTACACCGGGGAGCTGTTTTTT.